These 31 T cell receptor beta chains originate from one sample sequenced in a study of T cell changes during pregnancy in multiple sclerosis. Sequenced by immunoSEQ multiplex PCR; TCRdb stores in-frame clones only, minus some. The sample carries 100,000 or so clones, 94% recorded once. The source was peripheral blood, collected after pregnancy. The receptors come from a female donor in good health, enrolled as a control in a pregnancy study.

This rearrangement joins TRBV28 to TRBJ2-1; TRBD1 matches 7 bases. Germline V lookup: CDR1 MDHEN, CDR2 SYDVKM. This CDR3 is 15 amino acids long. With 6 bases clipped from V and 0 bases from J, the junction kept 5 bases outside the gene matches. CDR3 residues: CASSPGQSSYNEQFF. DNA of the CDR3: TGTGCCAGCAGCCCGGGACAGAGCTCCTACAATGAGCAGTTCTTC.

J is TRBJ2-5 and V is TRBV7-9; 9 nucleotides match TRBD2. The CDR3 consists of 13 residues. J gave up 4 bases and V 7 bases, and 4 bases lay outside the gene matches. Germline V gene sequence: CDR1 SEHNR, CDR2 FQNEAQ (reference sequence). The CDR3 nucleotides read TGTGCCAGCACCCGGACTAGCGCAGAGACCCAGTACTTC. It translates to CASTRTSAETQYF. The full variable domain, completed using reference TRBV7-9 and TRBJ2-5, is DTGVSQNPRHKITKRGQNVTFRCDPISEHNRLYWYRQTLGQGPEFLTYFQNEAQLEKSRLLSDRFSAERPKGSFSTLEIQRTEQGDSAMYLCASTRTSAETQYFGPGTRLLVL.

This chain joins TRBV27 and TRBJ2-1; 8 bases map to TRBD2. The CDR3 runs to 17 residues. Germline lookup yields CDR1 MNHEY and CDR2 SMNVEV (reference sequence). The ends lost 3 bases at V and 3 bases at J; junction bases unmatched: 10. CDR3 protein: CASSFYRGGVGYNEQFF. The CDR3 nucleotides read TGTGCCAGCAGTTTCTACCGGGGGGGAGTGGGCTACAATGAGCAGTTCTTC.

The count of this clone is one. The rearrangement uses TRBV18 and TRBJ2-7; TRBD1 agrees at 9 bases. Unmatched junction bases numbered 9, after V lost 3 bases and J lost 6 bases. CDR3 length equals 15 residues. Germline V gene lookup returns CDR1 KGHSH and CDR2 LQKENI. As DNA, the CDR3 is TGTGCCAGCTCACCGGGGACAGGGACGGTCGGCGAGCAGTACTTC. As protein: CASSPGTGTVGEQYF.

The gene calls are TRBV28 and TRBJ2-2, with TRBD2 matching over 9 bases. V shed 5 bases and J 7 bases; nucleotides not matched to a gene: 14. Looked up from germline, CDR1 is MDHEN and CDR2 is SYDVKM. The CDR3 sequence is 17 residues long. Here the CDR3 reads CASSRGALAGVIGELFF. The CDR3 region has the DNA TGTGCCAGCAGTCGGGGGGCGTTAGCGGGAGTTATCGGGGAGCTGTTTTTT.

This clone came up a few times. The chain has TRBV30 and TRBJ1-4, with D tentatively TRBD1 (6 bases). Trimming left V 3 bases short and J 3 bases short, with 11 bases between. The CDR3 contains 14 residues. The germline gives CDR1 GTSNPN, CDR2 SVGIG (reference sequence). DNA for the CDR3: TGTGCCTGGAGCCAAAGACAGGCTAATGAAAAACTGTTTTTT. It encodes CAWSQRQANEKLFF.

The chain carries TRBV5-1 and TRBJ2-7; 8 nucleotides agree with TRBD1. This CDR3 is built from 16 residues. Germline V gene sequence: CDR1 SGHRS, CDR2 YFSETQ. After removal of 3 bases from V and 6 bases from J, the junction contained 14 bases not matched to a gene. CDR3 coding DNA: TGCGCCAGCAGCTCGACAGGGGCCTACGGCGTATCCGAGCAGTACTTC. Encoded protein: CASSSTGAYGVSEQYF.

V and J are TRBV27 and TRBJ1-1; maybe TRBD1 (6 bases). V lost 5 bases and J lost 8, with 9 bases in between. The germline CDR1 and CDR2 sequences are MNHEY and SMNVEV (reference sequence). The CDR3 has 11 residues. The CDR3 loop reads CASSRGSEAFF. For the CDR3, the DNA is TGTGCCAGCAGTAGGGGGTCGGAAGCTTTCTTT.

This clone appeared once. The rearrangement uses TRBV30 and TRBJ2-2, with 8 bases identical to TRBD1. The CDR3 sequence is 13 residues long. Germline V gives CDR1 GTSNPN, CDR2 SVGIG (reference sequence). The V gene end was trimmed by 6 bases and the J gene end by 5 bases; junction bases not matched to a gene: 5. For the CDR3, the DNA is TGTGCCTGCAGGGGGCGAGAAACCGGGGAGCTGTTTTTT. Protein sequence: CACRGRETGELFF.

J is TRBJ2-7 and V is TRBV28, with 8 bases matching TRBD1. The V gene end was trimmed by 5 bases and the J gene end by 3 bases; junction bases not matched to a gene: 6. The CDR3 contains 14 residues. The germline gives CDR1 MDHEN, CDR2 SYDVKM. CDR3 bases: TGTGCCAGCAGTACACGGACAGGGTTCTACGAGCAGTACTTC. Amino acid sequence: CASSTRTGFYEQYF. The full variable domain, with the rest looked up from reference TRBV28 and TRBJ2-7, is DVKVTQSSRYLVKRTGEKVFLECVQDMDHENMFWYRQDPGLGLRLIYFSYDVKMKEKGDIPEGYSVSREKKERFSLILESASTNQTSMYLCASSTRTGFYEQYFGPGTRLTVT.

This clone was counted only a few times. The rearrangement joins TRBV2 to TRBJ1-2, with D maybe TRBD1 (6 bases). The CDR3 has 13 residues. Germline CDR1 and CDR2: SNHLY and FYNNEI. V was clipped by 10 bases and J by 4 bases, with 16 bases between them. DNA of the CDR3: TGTGCCACCACGGGCACAGGGAGCTATGGCTACACCTTC. Its translation is CATTGTGSYGYTF.

The V and J genes are TRBV30 and TRBJ1-1; no clear D. Trimming removed 0 bases at V and 0 bases at J, with 5 bases between. CDR3 length: 13 amino acids. Germline lookup yields CDR1 GTSNPN and CDR2 SVGIG (reference sequence). CDR3 sequence (DNA): TGTGCCTGGAGTGTCGACATGAACACTGAAGCTTTCTTT. Translating gives CAWSVDMNTEAFF.

The rearrangement joins TRBV5-1 to TRBJ2-1; 7 nucleotides agree with TRBD1. Germline-derived CDR1 and CDR2 are SGHRS and YFSETQ. CDR3 length: 15 residues. With V trimmed by 0 bases and J by 3 bases, 3 bases remained unmatched. The CDR3 nucleotides are TGCGCCAGCAGCTTGGGGGACAGAGACTACAATGAGCAGTTCTTC. As protein: CASSLGDRDYNEQFF.

This clone has just a few counts. The chain employs TRBV6-6 and TRBJ1-3; 7 bases line up with TRBD1. This CDR3 has 14 residues. In germline, CDR1 is MNHNY, CDR2 SVGAGI (reference sequence). The V segment lost 6 bases and the J segment 1 base; nucleotides outside the gene matches: 3. The CDR3 here is CASRSTGSGNTIYF. Here the CDR3 DNA reads TGTGCCAGCAGGTCGACAGGGTCTGGAAACACCATATATTTT.

The chain carries TRBV2 and TRBJ2-3; 7 bases are shared with TRBD2. Germline CDR1 is SNHLY and CDR2 is FYNNEI. The trim removed 6 bases at V and 1 base at J, leaving 7 bases unmatched. CDR3 length equals 15 residues. The CDR3 DNA reads as TGTGCCAGCAGAGCTGGGGGGGGACGCACAGATACGCAGTATTTT. This gives the protein CASRAGGGRTDTQYF. Filled out from reference TRBV2 and TRBJ2-3, the complete variable domain reads EPEVTQTPSHQVTQMGQEVILRCVPISNHLYFYWYRQILGQKVEFLVSFYNNEISEKSEIFDDQFSVERPDGSNFTLKIRSTKLEDSAMYFCASRAGGGRTDTQYFGPGTRLTVL.

The gene calls are TRBV30 and TRBJ2-7; D may be TRBD2 (5 bases). Germline V gene lookup returns CDR1 GTSNPN and CDR2 SVGIG (reference sequence). The CDR3 runs 11 residues. The V end lost 2 bases, the J end lost 6 bases, and 8 bases lay between the germline ends. CDR3 sequence (DNA): TGTGCCTGGAGTCCTCGGGGCGAGCAGTACTTC. Amino acid sequence: CAWSPRGEQYF.

V is TRBV29-1 and J is TRBJ1-1, with D possibly TRBD1 on 5 matching bases. CDR3 length: 13 amino acids. V shed 4 bases and J shed 7 bases, with 16 bases lying between them. Germline CDR1 reads SQVTM; CDR2 reads ANQGSEA. The CDR3 DNA reads TGCAGCGTTGGTTCGGGGGGGATTAGTGAAGCTTTCTTT. Its protein product is CSVGSGGISEAFF.

The V and J genes are TRBV5-1 and TRBJ1-1; D perhaps matches TRBD1 (6 bases). V shed 4 bases and J shed 1 base, with 14 bases lying between them. Germline CDR1 and CDR2: SGHRS and YFSETQ. The CDR3 is made up of 15 amino acids. CDR3 protein: CASSQLGATNTEAFF. CDR3 coding DNA: TGCGCCAGCAGCCAATTGGGGGCAACGAACACTGAAGCTTTCTTT.

This chain uses TRBV18 with TRBJ2-3; TRBD2 agrees at 7 bases. Germline V gene sequence: CDR1 KGHSH, CDR2 LQKENI. Trimming removed 3 bases from V and 4 bases from J; junction bases left unmatched: 13. This CDR3 has 17 amino acids. The CDR3 reads CASSPFVGGLEADTQYF. The CDR3 DNA reads as TGTGCCAGCTCACCGTTCGTGGGAGGGCTAGAAGCAGATACGCAGTATTTT.

This sequence joins TRBV5-1 and TRBJ2-5; no reliable D call. The germline CDR1 and CDR2 sequences are SGHRS and YFSETQ. V lost 0 bases and J 4 bases, leaving 10 bases between the germline ends. This CDR3 comprises 14 residues. The CDR3 sequence is CASSLVVGRETQYF. DNA for the CDR3: TGCGCCAGCAGCTTGGTAGTGGGCCGAGAGACCCAGTACTTC.

This sequence joins TRBV15 and TRBJ2-7; D perhaps matches TRBD1 (6 bases). The CDR3 has 14 amino acids. The germline gives CDR1 LNHNV, CDR2 YYDKDF (reference sequence). With 3 bases removed from V and 1 base from J, the gap between germline ends came to 10 bases. Here the CDR3 reads CATSRDRASYEQYF. The CDR3 DNA sequence: TGTGCCACCAGCAGGGACAGAGCGTCCTACGAGCAGTACTTC.

The rearrangement uses TRBV20-1 and TRBJ1-2, with 7 bases lining up with TRBD1. The V and J ends lost 4 bases and 7 bases, in that order; junction bases with no gene match: 3. Germline-derived CDR1 and CDR2 are DFQATT and SNEGSKA (reference sequence). The length of the CDR3 is 11 residues. In DNA form, the CDR3 reads TGCAGTGCTAAAGGGGGCGCTGGCTACACCTTC. It is translated as CSAKGGAGYTF.

The CDR3 DNA is TGTGCCAGCTCACCACCCGGACACTCACCCTTTTACGAGCAGTACTTC. This translates into CASSPPGHSPFYEQYF. This chain uses TRBV18 with TRBJ2-7, with a possible D match to TRBD1 (5 bases). Germline lookup yields CDR1 KGHSH and CDR2 LQKENI. The CDR3 has 16 amino acids. The V gene lost 0 bases and the J gene lost 4 bases, with 16 bases spanning the gap.

The chain employs TRBV5-4 and TRBJ2-1; TRBD2 agrees at 14 bases. The CDR3 is made up of 16 amino acids. Germline V gene lookup returns CDR1 SGHNT and CDR2 YYREEE (reference sequence). V shed 1 base, J shed 9 bases, and the junction held 6 bases outside the gene matches. The DNA of the CDR3 is TGTGCCAGCAGCTTGTCGGGGACTAGCGGGAGCAGTGAGCAGTTCTTC. Its translation is CASSLSGTSGSSEQFF.

This rearrangement joins TRBV2 to TRBJ1-1; the match to TRBD1 covers 10 bases. This CDR3 region has 17 residues. Trimming at V came to 4 bases and at J to 5 bases, leaving 13 bases not matched to a gene. The germline gives CDR1 SNHLY, CDR2 FYNNEI. The CDR3 here is CASSGRQGAPSGTEAFF. CDR3 sequence (DNA): TGTGCCAGCAGTGGGCGACAGGGGGCCCCTTCAGGGACTGAAGCTTTCTTT.

The CDR3: CAWSERGRTLNTEAFF. DNA for the CDR3: TGTGCCTGGAGTGAGCGCGGCAGGACTCTGAACACTGAAGCTTTCTTT. This chain connects TRBV30 to TRBJ1-1; no definite D call. The CDR3 spans 16 residues. Germline CDR1 GTSNPN, CDR2 SVGIG (reference sequence). V lost 1 base, J lost 0 bases, and 15 bases lay in between.

J is TRBJ1-2 and V is TRBV4-2; 12 nucleotides match TRBD1. The CDR3 covers 20 residues. Germline-derived CDR1 and CDR2 are LGHNA and YNFKEQ. The trim removed 3 bases at V and 3 bases at J, leaving 17 bases unmatched. The CDR3: CASSQPGQGAGLPSYYGYTF. The CDR3 DNA follows: TGTGCCAGCAGCCAGCCGGGACAGGGGGCAGGCCTTCCCTCCTACTATGGCTACACCTTC.

J is TRBJ2-1 and V is TRBV5-4; 9 positions agree with TRBD2. This CDR3 has 16 residues. The V and J ends lost 4 bases and 7 bases, in that order; junction bases with no gene match: 12. Germline CDR1 is SGHNT and CDR2 is YYREEE (reference sequence). The CDR3 DNA is TGTGCCAGCAGCCCCGTCCCTAGCGGGACCTGGAATGAGCAGTTCTTC. Protein sequence: CASSPVPSGTWNEQFF.

This chain joins TRBV28 and TRBJ2-7; D remains ambiguous. Looked up from germline, CDR1 is MDHEN and CDR2 is SYDVKM. This CDR3 has 12 amino acids. Between the trimmed V and J ends, which lost 3 bases and 2 bases, there was a span of 5 bases. Written as DNA, the CDR3 is TGTGCCAGCAGTTTTTGGCCCTACGAGCAGTACTTC. This encodes CASSFWPYEQYF.

This clone appeared once. V gene TRBV11-2 combines with J gene TRBJ2-3; TRBD1 aligns across 7 bases. The V gene's germline CDR1 is SGHAT and CDR2 FQNNGV. The CDR3 is 15 amino acids. After removal of 0 bases from V and 4 bases from J, the junction contained 4 bases not matched to a gene. Written as DNA, the CDR3 is TGTGCCAGCAGCTTAGATCCGGGACAGTCAGATACGCAGTATTTT. Protein: CASSLDPGQSDTQYF.

The CDR3 region has the DNA TGCGCCAGCAGCATAGCGGGACCTTCCACAGATACGCAGTATTTT. This sequence encodes CASSIAGPSTDTQYF. The J gene is TRBJ2-3, the V gene TRBV5-1; TRBD2 aligns across 8 bases. The V gene's germline CDR1 is SGHRS and CDR2 YFSETQ. V was pared by 4 bases and J by 2 bases, with 6 bases of the junction left unmatched. CDR3 size: 15 residues.